This TCR beta chain was captured by sequencing in a study of shared clonotypes between healthy human individuals. Study-level information: The donors, a couple of women and a few men, were aged 18 to 49. A donor's plate count was three for CD4 naive and three for CD4 memory; CD8 naive had two and CD8 memory one.

As for this clone: Its antigen is currently unknown.

The study's findings and limits: Approximately 5.1% was the fraction of naive CD4 clonotypes found shared across several donors. The study drew on few donors, limiting represented genetic and exposure-history diversity.

Some clones are missing from TCRdb's copy, which holds only in-frame ones; the method was immunoSEQ multiplex PCR. The data show over 95,000 clones, 68% seen once. Between the trimmed V and J ends, which lost 0 bases and 5 bases, there was a span of 11 bases. CDR3 length: 14 amino acids. Germline V gene data show CDR1 as SGDLS and CDR2 as YYNGEE. The sequenced sample was memory CD8+ T cells sorted from blood. Subset denoted: CD45RO+ cells pooled with CCR7-negative TemRA cells. This TCR derives from a woman aged 25-40 years in good health. The chain links TRBV9 to TRBJ1-1; D is unclear. The CDR3 DNA reads TGTGCCAGCAGCGTAGCCGCTCAGGATACTGAAGCTTTCTTT. Amino acids: CASSVAAQDTEAFF.